This T cell receptor beta chain came from a study of blood T cell repertoires in COVID-19. Germline CDR1 SGHNT, CDR2 YYREEE (reference sequence). This CDR3 region has 15 residues. V shed 4 bases, J shed 3 bases, and the junction held 5 bases outside the gene matches. Profiled with immunoSEQ multiplex PCR; TCRdb holds only in-frame clones, not every one. Of 150,000 to 250,000 clones listed, around 80% are singletons. What was sequenced was peripheral blood. The sequence was obtained from a human donor with acute or convalescent COVID-19. The donor label of this sample is uncertain. V usage is TRBV5-4 and J usage is TRBJ2-3; 10 nucleotides match TRBD1. CDR3 coding DNA: TGTGCCAGCAGCCAAGGACAGGGGGAAACAGATACGCAGTATTTT. This translates into CASSQGQGETDTQYF.